Below are 21 T cell receptor beta chains sequenced from a single sample in a study of shared clonotypes between healthy human individuals. Assay: immunoSEQ multiplex PCR; the TCRdb copy retains only in-frame clones and omits some. The data contain 1 million to 1.3 million clones, around 82% of them singletons. Material: memory CD4+ T cells from PBMCs. This sample's subset: CD45RA-negative fraction. These TCRs come from a young man in good health. Some clones in this sample may be carry-over from other donors' samples.

This clone has a count of ten or more. This sequence joins TRBV6-4 and TRBJ2-7; D is uncertain. The CDR3 covers 14 residues. With 6 bases removed from V and 6 bases from J, the gap between germline ends came to 18 bases. Germline CDR1 MRHNA, CDR2 SNTAGT. The DNA for the CDR3 is TGTGCCAGCAGACCGGTGTCCGGCAGTAGCGAGCAGTACTTC. It translates to CASRPVSGSSEQYF.

The CDR3 region has the DNA TGTGCCAGCAGTCAAAGGACCCCCGGGGTCGGGGAGCTGTTTTTT. Encoded protein: CASSQRTPGVGELFF. V and J are TRBV7-8 and TRBJ2-2; TRBD2 might be the D (5 bases). Germline assignment: CDR1 SGHVS and CDR2 FQNEAQ. V was cut by 6 bases and J by 7 bases, with 18 bases left in between. This CDR3 spans 15 amino acids.

The chain recombines TRBV28 with TRBJ1-1, with a possible D match to TRBD1 (6 bases). Germline lookup yields CDR1 MDHEN and CDR2 SYDVKM. The CDR3 runs 14 residues. The V end lost 4 bases, the J end lost 7 bases, and 16 bases lay between the germline ends. The CDR3 DNA reads TGTGCCAGCAGTTCCCTTGGACAGTACAGTGAAGCTTTCTTT. Its protein is CASSSLGQYSEAFF.

In its sample, this clone was seen once. The chain joins TRBV25-1 to TRBJ2-3, with D unclear. The CDR3 spans 16 residues. From germline, CDR1 is MGHDK and CDR2 SYGVNS. V dropped 4 bases and J dropped 2 bases, with 16 bases sitting between them. The CDR3 DNA reads TGTGCCAGCAGTGCCTCCCGTCTACCACCCACAGATACGCAGTATTTT. Translated: CASSASRLPPTDTQYF.

The V call is TRBV6-1, the J call TRBJ1-3; D call uncertain. The CDR3 sequence is 16 residues long. The ends were cut back, 3 bases at V and 4 bases at J, with 16 bases in the middle. Germline CDR1 MNHNS, CDR2 SASEGT. This CDR3 reads CASSDGPHPLGNTIYF. CDR3 bases: TGTGCCAGCAGTGATGGGCCCCATCCCCTCGGAAACACCATATATTTT.

V gene TRBV7-2 combines with J gene TRBJ1-5; D not resolved. Germline V lookup: CDR1 SGHTA, CDR2 FQGNSA. The CDR3 contains 14 residues. Trimming left V 3 bases short and J 0 bases short, with 6 bases between. The chain's CDR3 is CASSFQVSNQPQHF. The CDR3 DNA reads as TGTGCCAGCAGCTTCCAGGTTAGCAATCAGCCCCAGCATTTT.

This chain joins TRBV4-2 and TRBJ2-7; TRBD1 is a possible D gene (5 bases). V lost 3 bases and J lost 9, with 9 bases in between. The CDR3 is 11 residues long. Per germline, CDR1 LGHNA and CDR2 YNFKEQ. CDR3 residues: CASSHQGGQYF. The CDR3, as DNA: TGTGCCAGCAGCCACCAGGGCGGGCAGTACTTC.

The rearrangement joins TRBV5-1 to TRBJ2-2, with 10 bases that match TRBD2. Germline V gene sequence: CDR1 SGHRS, CDR2 YFSETQ. The V segment lost 8 bases and the J segment 1 base; nucleotides outside the gene matches: 2. The CDR3 is 14 residues long. For the CDR3, the DNA is TGCGCCAGTCGGACTAGCGGGAACACCGGGGAGCTGTTTTTT. Its translation: CASRTSGNTGELFF.

The rearrangement uses TRBV7-8 and TRBJ2-2, with 8 bases identical to TRBD1. The CDR3 sequence is 14 residues long. V lost 5 bases, J lost 6 bases, and 5 bases stayed unmatched. CDR1 and CDR2 (germline): SGHVS, FQNEAQ. CDR3 coding DNA: TGTGCCAGCAGCACGCGGACAGGGTCCGGGGAGCTGTTTTTT. It encodes CASSTRTGSGELFF.

In this sample, this clone turned up once. V gene TRBV5-1 combines with J gene TRBJ2-1; D is unclear. The CDR3 is made up of 14 amino acids. Trimming took 0 bases from V and 4 from J, leaving 8 bases between them. Germline CDR1 is SGHRS and CDR2 is YFSETQ. The CDR3 bases are TGCGCCAGCAGCTTGGAACCACTTTACAATGAGCAGTTCTTC. This sequence encodes CASSLEPLYNEQFF.

This clone was seen repeatedly, ten times or more. This sequence joins TRBV19 and TRBJ2-7, with 7 nucleotides matching TRBD2. Germline CDR1 LNHDA, CDR2 SQIVND (reference sequence). The V gene end was trimmed by 6 bases and the J gene end by 1 base; junction bases not matched to a gene: 9. This CDR3 comprises 15 residues. CDR3 bases: TGTGCCAGTAGCGTCCGGGGGGAAAGATCCTACGAGCAGTACTTC. Translation gives CASSVRGERSYEQYF.

The rearrangement links TRBV5-4 to TRBJ1-2; a weak D match, TRBD1 (6 bases). The CDR3 has 13 residues. The germline V and J ends were trimmed by 4 bases and 8 bases, with 15 bases remaining between them. From germline, CDR1 is SGHNT and CDR2 YYREEE (reference sequence). CDR3 amino acids: CASSPTGLDGYTF. In DNA form, the CDR3 reads TGTGCCAGCAGCCCTACAGGGCTGGACGGCTACACCTTC.

The rearrangement uses TRBV19 and TRBJ2-5; TRBD1 aligns across 9 bases. J lost 4 bases, V lost 6 bases, and 12 bases had no gene match. CDR1 LNHDA and CDR2 SQIVND come from the germline V gene (reference sequence). The CDR3 totals 16 residues. The CDR3 loop is CASRSNRDRARETQYF. The CDR3 DNA is TGTGCCAGTAGATCGAACCGGGACAGGGCGAGAGAGACCCAGTACTTC.

V and J are TRBV18 and TRBJ1-5, with D uncertain. In germline, CDR1 is KGHSH, CDR2 LQKENI. CDR3 length: 13 residues. Trimming removed 5 bases at V and 3 bases at J, with 8 bases between. The CDR3 reads CASSNGDNQPQHF. The CDR3 coding sequence is TGTGCCAGCTCAAACGGGGACAATCAGCCCCAGCATTTT. Variable domain in full (rest from reference TRBV18 and TRBJ1-5): NAGVMQNPRHLVRRRGQEARLRCSPMKGHSHVYWYRQLPEEGLKFMVYLQKENIIDESGMPKERFSAEFPKEGPSILRIQQVVRGDSAAYFCASSNGDNQPQHFGDGTRLSIL.

This sequence joins TRBV5-1 and TRBJ2-7; 8 bases match TRBD1. After removal of 0 bases from V and 6 bases from J, the junction contained 8 bases not matched to a gene. The CDR3 has 15 residues. CDR1 SGHRS and CDR2 YFSETQ come from the germline V gene. The CDR3 spells CASSLGRDRTTEQYF. CDR3 sequence (DNA): TGCGCCAGCAGCTTGGGTCGGGACAGGACAACCGAGCAGTACTTC. The full variable domain, rest sourced from reference TRBV5-1 and TRBJ2-7, is KAGVTQTPRYLIKTRGQQVTLSCSPISGHRSVSWYQQTPGQGLQFLFEYFSETQRNKGNFPGRFSGRQFSNSRSEMNVSTLELGDSALYLCASSLGRDRTTEQYFGPGTRLTVT.

The V call is TRBV6-4, the J call TRBJ1-5; 8 bases fit TRBD1. The CDR3 covers 15 residues. From germline, CDR1 is MRHNA and CDR2 SNTAGT. With 6 bases clipped from V and 1 base from J, the junction kept 5 bases outside the gene matches. In DNA form, the CDR3 reads TGTGCCAGCAGGGAACAGGGGGGAAGCAATCAGCCCCAGCATTTT. Translated, it gives CASREQGGSNQPQHF.

The gene calls are TRBV6-1 and TRBJ2-2; D is perhaps TRBD2 (7 bases). Germline assignment: CDR1 MNHNS and CDR2 SASEGT. The V end lost 5 bases, the J end lost 4 bases, and 14 bases lay between the germline ends. The CDR3 extends over 15 amino acids. CDR3 loop: CASSPLGGPTGELFF. The CDR3 coding sequence is TGTGCCAGCAGTCCACTGGGGGGGCCCACCGGGGAGCTGTTTTTT.

As regards this clone: The DNA is left out, because the CDR3 cannot be placed on it with certainty; the CDR3 is given as TCRdb lists it. The chain is built from TRBV5-1 and TRBJ2-1; TRBD1 is the table's D call, not checked against the DNA. The CDR3 is 15 amino acids in total, end residues counted. The germline gives CDR1 SGHRS, CDR2 YFSETQ. The chain's CDR3 is CASSLAGYFGNEQFF.

This clone was picked up one time. The rearrangement uses TRBV7-9 and TRBJ1-1; no reliable D call. CDR1 SEHNR and CDR2 FQNEAQ come from the germline V gene (reference sequence). This CDR3 spans 13 amino acids. Trimming left V 2 bases short and J 3 bases short, with 7 bases between. CDR3 in DNA: TGTGCCAGCAGCTTATTGGTCGACACTGAAGCTTTCTTT. Amino acids: CASSLLVDTEAFF.

The chain uses TRBV2 and TRBJ2-6; the D is unclear. The V end was cut by 4 bases, the J end by 1 base, with 5 bases between. This CDR3 region has 14 residues. Germline assignment: CDR1 SNHLY and CDR2 FYNNEI. CDR3 nucleotide sequence: TGTGCCAGCAGTGGGGTTTCTGGGGCCAACGTCCTGACTTTC. This sequence encodes CASSGVSGANVLTF.

This clone was seen only once. The CDR3 loop reads CASSLTANGVDEQFF. The CDR3 DNA reads TGTGCCAGCAGCCTTACCGCGAACGGGGTGGATGAGCAGTTCTTC. V usage is TRBV16 and J usage is TRBJ2-1; tentatively, D is TRBD2 (5 bases). V lost 4 bases and J 8 bases, leaving 18 bases between the germline ends. Germline V CDR1 and CDR2: KGHSY, FQNENV. CDR3 length equals 15 residues.